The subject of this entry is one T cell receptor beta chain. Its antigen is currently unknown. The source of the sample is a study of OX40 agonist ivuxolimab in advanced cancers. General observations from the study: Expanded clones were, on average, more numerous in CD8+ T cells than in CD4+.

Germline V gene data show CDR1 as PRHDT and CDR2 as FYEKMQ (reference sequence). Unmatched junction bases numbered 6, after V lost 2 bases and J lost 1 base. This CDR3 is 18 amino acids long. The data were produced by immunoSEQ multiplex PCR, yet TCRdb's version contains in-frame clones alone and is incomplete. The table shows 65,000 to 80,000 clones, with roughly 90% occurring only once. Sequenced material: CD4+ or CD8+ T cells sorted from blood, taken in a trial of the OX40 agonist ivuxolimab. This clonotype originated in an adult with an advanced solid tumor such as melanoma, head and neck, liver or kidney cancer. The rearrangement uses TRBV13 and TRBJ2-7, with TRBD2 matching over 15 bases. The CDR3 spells CASSLLGTSGRTSYEQYF. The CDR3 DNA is TGTGCCAGCAGCTTATTAGGGACTAGCGGGAGGACATCCTACGAGCAGTACTTC.